The T cell receptor beta chain described here comes from a study of PD-L1 blockade in urothelial cancer. This clone has only one observation. Losses at the gene ends were 0 bases for V and 5 bases for J; bases not matched to a gene: 6. This CDR3 is built from 15 residues. The germline gives CDR1 SGHNT, CDR2 YYREEE (reference sequence). This table comes from immunoSEQ multiplex PCR, and its TCRdb copy is limited to in-frame clones, with some not included. The table lists about 38,000 clones, 80% to 90% of them singletons. Time point here: peripheral blood 6 weeks after treatment start. The specimen comprised PBMCs, sampled around atezolizumab (anti-PD-L1) treatment. V is TRBV5-4 and J is TRBJ2-5, with TRBD2 matching 8 bases. This receptor was identified in a man between 60 and 75 years old with urothelial cancer. The CDR3, as DNA: TGTGCCAGCAGCTTGGGGGGACTAGTAGCGGAGACCCAGTACTTC. As protein: CASSLGGLVAETQYF.